A single sample gave rise to the 21 T cell receptor beta chains below, sequenced in a study of blood T cells in healthy people across ages. The authors ran a second PCR of about 6 to 12 cycles using a sample-barcoded 5' primer and a J-beta primer mix. TCRdb used MiXCR to reprocess the 5' RACE reads, holding one entry per CDR3 protein. The data contain approximately 810,000 distinct CDR3 sequences, 30% to 45% of them singletons. Sequenced sample: blood. These receptors all stem from a man between 18 and 29 years old in good health.

Remarks on this clonotype: The CDR3 end shows no conserved phenylalanine or tryptophan, and so a read error is likely. This chain joins TRBV27 and TRBJ1-2; TRBD1 is a possible D gene (6 bases). The CDR3 has 14 amino acids. Germline CDR1 and CDR2: MNHEY and SMNVEV (reference sequence). Trimming took off 6 bases at V and 3 bases at J, with 14 bases between the two ends. The CDR3 DNA reads as TGTGCCAGCAGCCAGAGGGGGGGGGACTATGGCTACACCTCC. It is translated as CASSQRGGDYGYTS.

Only a few counts were recorded for this clonotype. This chain links TRBV20-1 with TRBJ2-1, with D perhaps TRBD1 (5 bases). Germline lookup yields CDR1 DFQATT and CDR2 SNEGSKA (reference sequence). V was clipped by 0 bases and J by 0 bases, with 15 bases between them. The CDR3 spans 17 residues. The CDR3 loop is CSARDGRTPSSYNEQFF. In DNA form, the CDR3 reads TGCAGTGCTAGAGATGGTAGGACACCGAGCTCCTACAATGAGCAGTTCTTC.

The J gene is TRBJ1-1, the V gene TRBV4-3; weak D call: TRBD1 (6 bases). Germline lookup yields CDR1 LGHNA and CDR2 YSLEER. The CDR3 extends over 16 amino acids. The V and J ends lost 3 bases and 1 base respectively, with 15 bases between them. This CDR3 is CASSHLNRAENTEAFF. The CDR3 coding sequence is TGCGCCAGCAGCCACCTAAACAGGGCCGAGAACACTGAAGCTTTCTTT.

V and J are TRBV13 and TRBJ2-1; no firm D call. CDR1 and CDR2 (germline): PRHDT, FYEKMQ (reference sequence). Trimming shortened V by 6 bases and J by 2 bases, and 14 bases separated the two germline ends. The length of the CDR3 is 15 residues. DNA for the CDR3: TGTGCCAGCAGACCCCCTAGAGGACCCTACAATGAGCAGTTCTTC. This gives the protein CASRPPRGPYNEQFF.

Of note for this clonotype: One base away lies a much larger clone, so this may be a sequencing read error. The chain carries TRBV20-1 and TRBJ2-1, with TRBD1 as a possible D gene (7 bases). CDR3 length: 14 amino acids. The V end was cut by 7 bases, the J end by 0 bases, with 13 bases between. Germline V CDR1 and CDR2: DFQATT, SNEGSKA (reference sequence). The chain's CDR3 is CSGRRDSSYNEQFF. Written as DNA, the CDR3 is TGCAGTGGTAGGCGGGACAGCTCCTACAATGAGCAGTTCTTC.

This chain links TRBV16 with TRBJ1-4; tentative D call: TRBD1 (5 bases). This CDR3 region has 13 residues. Germline V gene sequence: CDR1 KGHSY, CDR2 FQNENV. V lost 5 bases and J 5 bases, leaving 9 bases between the germline ends. CDR3 nucleotides: TGTGCCAGCAGCGCGGGGCTAAATGAAAAACTGTTTTTT. This codes for CASSAGLNEKLFF.

In its sample, this clonotype was seen a few times. This may arise from a read error, as a much more abundant clone is one base away. The V and J genes are TRBV4-3 and TRBJ2-3; D may be TRBD1 (6 bases). This CDR3 is 14 amino acids long. Germline lookup yields CDR1 LGHNA and CDR2 YSLEER. CDR3 sequence: CASSDRLSTETQYF. In DNA form, the CDR3 reads TGCGCCAGCAGCGACAGGTTAAGCACAGAGACGCAGTATTTT.

The V and J genes are TRBV12-3 or TRBV12-4 and TRBJ1-6; tentatively, D is TRBD1 (5 bases). The CDR3 extends over 13 amino acids. The V end was cut by 5 bases, the J end by 7 bases, with 9 bases between. The CDR3 DNA reads TGTGCCAGCAGTAACAGGAAGAATTCACCCCTCCACTTT. Translation gives CASSNRKNSPLHF.

This chain connects TRBV5-1 to TRBJ1-3; D remains unclear. The CDR3 spans 16 residues. Germline lookup yields CDR1 SGHRS and CDR2 YFSETQ. The V end lost 0 bases, the J end lost 3 bases, and 13 bases lay between the germline ends. CDR3 nucleotides: TGCGCCAGCAGCTTGGCTCCTAATACCGGTGGAAACACCATATATTTT. It is translated as CASSLAPNTGGNTIYF.

V is TRBV5-1 and J is TRBJ2-5; D is tentatively TRBD1 or TRBD2 (5 bases each). This CDR3 has 15 residues. Looked up from germline, CDR1 is SGHRS and CDR2 is YFSETQ. Trimming removed 2 bases at V and 4 bases at J, with 15 bases between. CDR3 DNA sequence: TGCGCCAGCAGCTTCTCGGGACGGCTAGGAGAGACCCAGTACTTC. Its translation: CASSFSGRLGETQYF.

The chain uses TRBV9 and TRBJ1-3; D gene unclear. Looked up from germline, CDR1 is SGDLS and CDR2 is YYNGEE. The length of the CDR3 is 14 residues. V was shortened by 0 bases and J by 6 bases, with 10 bases between the two germline ends. CDR3 in DNA: TGTGCCAGCAGCGTAGCTGGCGAATTAAACACCATATATTTT. Translated: CASSVAGELNTIYF.

The V gene is TRBV5-1, the J gene TRBJ1-5, with 8 nucleotides matching TRBD1. J gave up 3 bases and V 1 base, and 3 bases lay outside the gene matches. The CDR3 totals 15 residues. Germline V lookup: CDR1 SGHRS, CDR2 YFSETQ. The CDR3 DNA follows: TGCGCCAGCAGCTTGTCGGACAGGGCCAATCAGCCCCAGCATTTT. It translates to CASSLSDRANQPQHF.

The chain combines TRBV4-1 with TRBJ1-1, with TRBD1 matching 8 bases. Trimming at V came to 2 bases and at J to 0 bases, leaving 8 bases not matched to a gene. Germline V gives CDR1 MGHRA, CDR2 YSYEKL. The CDR3 contains 17 residues. For the CDR3, the DNA is TGCGCCAGCAGCCAAATAGGACAGGGAGGTATGAACACTGAAGCTTTCTTT. This gives the protein CASSQIGQGGMNTEAFF.

This clonotype was recorded at least ten times. The chain employs TRBV7-2 and TRBJ2-1; TRBD2 might be the D (5 bases). CDR3 length: 15 residues. CDR1 SGHTA and CDR2 FQGNSA come from the germline V gene. Trimming pared 4 bases from V and 9 bases from J, leaving 19 bases between. CDR3 in amino acids: CASSSSSTRTSEQFF. CDR3 nucleotides: TGTGCCAGCAGCTCCTCCTCTACTAGAACCAGTGAGCAGTTCTTC.

The CDR3 loop is CASSSGTGTPGADTQYF. The CDR3 coding sequence is TGTGCCAGCAGCTCGGGGACAGGCACCCCGGGGGCAGATACGCAGTATTTT. The chain links TRBV5-6 to TRBJ2-3; 8 nucleotides match TRBD1. V was clipped by 3 bases and J by 4 bases; unmatched bases: 13. The germline CDR1 and CDR2 sequences are SGHDT and YYEEEE. CDR3 size: 17 residues.

This clonotype was seen many times. DNA for the CDR3: TGCGCCAGCAGCCCCGGGACTTTTGCTGAAGCTTTCTTT. Its protein product is CASSPGTFAEAFF. The chain joins TRBV5-1 to TRBJ1-1, with a possible D match to TRBD1 (5 bases). Germline CDR1 reads SGHRS; CDR2 reads YFSETQ. V was trimmed by 4 bases and J by 6 bases, leaving 13 bases between them. The CDR3 covers 13 residues. The variable domain in full, with the rest retrieved from reference TRBV5-1 and TRBJ1-1, is KAGVTQTPRYLIKTRGQQVTLSCSPISGHRSVSWYQQTPGQGLQFLFEYFSETQRNKGNFPGRFSGRQFSNSRSEMNVSTLELGDSALYLCASSPGTFAEAFFGQGTRLTVV.

The V gene is TRBV5-1, the J gene TRBJ2-1; D is undetermined. The germline CDR1 and CDR2 sequences are SGHRS and YFSETQ. The CDR3 is 16 amino acids. V was clipped by 4 bases and J by 5 bases, with 19 bases between them. The CDR3: CASSDRLSRSNNEQFF. The CDR3 DNA sequence: TGCGCCAGCAGCGACCGTTTGTCACGGTCTAACAATGAGCAGTTCTTC.

A few counts support this clonotype. V and J are TRBV20-1 and TRBJ1-1, with D perhaps TRBD1 (6 bases). CDR1 DFQATT and CDR2 SNEGSKA come from the germline V gene (reference sequence). V shed 6 bases and J shed 4 bases, with 21 bases lying between them. This CDR3 comprises 15 residues. The CDR3 sequence: CSAPRRGAQGTEAFF. CDR3 in DNA: TGCAGTGCCCCTCGTCGGGGGGCTCAGGGCACTGAAGCTTTCTTT.

The chain links TRBV6-6 to TRBJ2-7; 9 bases agree with TRBD1. V lost 8 bases, J lost 3 bases, and 2 bases stayed unmatched. The V gene's germline CDR1 is MNHNY and CDR2 SVGAGI (reference sequence). The CDR3 sequence is 12 residues long. CDR3 loop: CASEDRGYEQYF. Here the CDR3 DNA reads TGTGCCAGCGAGGACAGGGGCTACGAGCAGTACTTC.

This rearrangement joins TRBV6-2 or TRBV6-3 to TRBJ2-4; the D gene is possibly TRBD2 (6 bases). Germline V gene data show CDR1 as MNHEY and CDR2 as SVGEGT. The CDR3 is made up of 15 amino acids. The germline V and J ends were trimmed by 7 bases and 8 bases, with 21 bases remaining between them. The CDR3 DNA sequence: TGTGCCAGCAACTCACGGGAGAGGCGGAGAGACATTCAGTACTTC. This encodes CASNSRERRRDIQYF.

CDR3 nucleotide sequence: TGTGCCAGCAGCTTGAGACAGGGCGGGCATGAGCAGTTCTTC. Its translation: CASSLRQGGHEQFF. This chain connects TRBV5-6 to TRBJ2-1, with 7 bases lining up with TRBD1. The CDR3 is 14 amino acids. CDR1 SGHDT and CDR2 YYEEEE come from the germline V gene. Germline trimming cut 1 base from V and 8 bases from J; bases unmatched to any gene: 6.